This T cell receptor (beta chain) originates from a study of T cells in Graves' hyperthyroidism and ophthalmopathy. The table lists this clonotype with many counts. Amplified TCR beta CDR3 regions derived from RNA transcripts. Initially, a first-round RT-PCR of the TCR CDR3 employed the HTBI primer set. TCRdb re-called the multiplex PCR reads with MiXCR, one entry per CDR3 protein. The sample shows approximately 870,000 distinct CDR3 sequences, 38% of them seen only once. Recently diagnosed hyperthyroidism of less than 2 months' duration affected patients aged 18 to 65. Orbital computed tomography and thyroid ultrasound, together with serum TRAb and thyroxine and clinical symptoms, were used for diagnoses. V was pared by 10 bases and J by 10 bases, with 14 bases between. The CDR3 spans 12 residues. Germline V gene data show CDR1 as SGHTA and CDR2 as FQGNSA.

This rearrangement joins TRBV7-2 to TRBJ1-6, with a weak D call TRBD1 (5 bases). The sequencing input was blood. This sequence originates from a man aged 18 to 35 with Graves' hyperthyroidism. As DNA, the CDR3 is TGTGCCACCTTAATGGGGCGGTCACCCCTCCACTTT. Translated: CATLMGRSPLHF.